Presented here are 30 T cell receptor beta chains from one specimen sequenced in a study of T cells expressing NK-cell markers. After re-calling the 5' RACE reads, TCRdb lists one entry per CDR3 protein, DNA absent. The sample data list about 150,000 distinct CDR3 sequences. The sample taken for sequencing was blood T cells: a sorted CD56 or NKG2C T cell subset, CD4+ or CD8+ T cells, or bulk PBMC T cells (not recorded which). Source of these receptors: a woman aged 45-59 years in good health.

This chain connects TRBV29-1 to TRBJ2-1; the D call from TCRdb, TRBD1, cannot be confirmed without DNA. In germline, CDR1 is SQVTM, CDR2 ANQGSEA. CDR3 length equals 12 residues. This CDR3 is CSVGTGFDEQFF.

The chain couples TRBV27 to TRBJ2-3; the TCRdb D gene call, TRBD2, has no DNA to confirm it. Per the germline V gene, CDR1 is MNHEY and CDR2 is SMNVEV (reference sequence). The CDR3 consists of 18 residues. The CDR3 here is CASKRSSGPRALTDTQYF.

This CDR3 reads CASSVSGITDTQYF. This chain links TRBV13 with TRBJ2-3; the TCRdb D gene call, TRBD2, has no DNA to confirm it. The germline V gene encodes CDR1 PRHDT and CDR2 FYEKMQ (reference sequence). The CDR3 covers 14 residues.

The gene calls are TRBV7-9 and TRBJ2-2; TCRdb designates TRBD1, a call that cannot be tested without DNA. Germline CDR1 SEHNR, CDR2 FQNEAQ (reference sequence). The CDR3 sequence is 16 residues long. CDR3 in amino acids: CASSAPTGGPTGELFF.

V is TRBV28 and J is TRBJ2-5; the TCRdb call, TRBD1, lacks DNA for checking. The CDR3 loop spans 14 amino acids. The germline gives CDR1 MDHEN, CDR2 SYDVKM. CDR3 protein: CASSSRTGQETQYF.

The chain combines TRBV29-1 with TRBJ1-2. This CDR3 spans 12 amino acids. CDR1 is SQVTM, CDR2 ANQGSEA, per germline. CDR3 region: CSVVFGSYGYTF. The variable domain in full, completed from reference TRBV29-1 and TRBJ1-2, reads SAVISQKPSRDICQRGTSLTIQCQVDSQVTMMFWYRQQPGQSLTLIATANQGSEATYESGFVIDKFPISRPNLTFSTLTVSNMSPEDSSIYLCSVVFGSYGYTFGSGTRLTVV.

This sequence joins TRBV28 and TRBJ2-2; TCRdb outputs TRBD2, but without DNA this stays unchecked. Germline CDR1 is MDHEN and CDR2 is SYDVKM. The CDR3 is made up of 15 amino acids. The CDR3: CASSLSRLGAGELFF. Looking up the rest from reference TRBV28 and TRBJ2-2 gives the full variable domain: DVKVTQSSRYLVKRTGEKVFLECVQDMDHENMFWYRQDPGLGLRLIYFSYDVKMKEKGDIPEGYSVSREKKERFSLILESASTNQTSMYLCASSLSRLGAGELFFGEGSRLTVL.

The chain recombines TRBV7-8 with TRBJ2-5; checking the TCRdb D call of TRBD2 is not possible without DNA. The length of the CDR3 is 17 residues. In germline, CDR1 is SGHVS, CDR2 FQNEAQ. CDR3 loop: CASSLVLLTSGKETQYF.

This clonotype is identified as medium-sized from frequency. The genes are TRBV13 and TRBJ2-1; TCRdb's D gene call, TRBD1, goes unchecked for lack of DNA. The CDR3 extends over 13 amino acids. In germline, CDR1 is PRHDT, CDR2 FYEKMQ (reference sequence). The CDR3 spells CASSFRQYNEQFF.

The chain joins TRBV7-2 to TRBJ2-5; there is no DNA to check the TCRdb D call of TRBD1. Germline V gene lookup returns CDR1 SGHTA and CDR2 FQGNSA. The CDR3 sequence is 14 residues long. Here the CDR3 reads CASSLAESGGTQYF.

The genes are TRBV29-1 and TRBJ2-1; TCRdb calls TRBD1, which cannot be checked without DNA. This CDR3 is built from 12 residues. The germline CDR1 and CDR2 sequences are SQVTM and ANQGSEA. The CDR3 sequence is CSVRTGVDEQFF.

CDR3 loop: CASSQQSLAGAYNEQFF. V usage is TRBV4-1 and J usage is TRBJ2-1; the D gene TCRdb calls, TRBD2, cannot be checked with no DNA. This CDR3 contains 17 residues. Germline V lookup: CDR1 MGHRA, CDR2 YSYEKL.

The chain combines TRBV11-3 with TRBJ2-2. This CDR3 region has 13 residues. Germline CDR1 is SGHNT and CDR2 is YENEEA. CDR3 residues: CASNFIGVGELFF.

The J gene is TRBJ2-7, the V gene TRBV2. The CDR3 covers 15 residues. CDR1 and CDR2 from the germline V gene are SNHLY and FYNNEI. This chain's CDR3 is CASSPLILTTYEQYF.

The chain has TRBV11-3 and TRBJ2-3; the TCRdb call, TRBD2, lacks DNA for checking. This CDR3 spans 14 amino acids. Germline V gives CDR1 SGHNT, CDR2 YENEEA. The CDR3 sequence: CASRPGGDTDTQYF.

The V and J genes are TRBV4-1 and TRBJ1-6. Germline values: CDR1 MGHRA, CDR2 YSYEKL. The CDR3 has 18 residues. CDR3 residues: CASSPRPRRSSYNSPLHF.

The chain joins TRBV7-8 to TRBJ1-5; no DNA is available, so the TRBD1 call from TCRdb remains unchecked. The CDR3 has 16 amino acids. Germline V gene data show CDR1 as SGHVS and CDR2 as FQNEAQ. CDR3 loop: CASSLGSGGGHQPQHF.

The V call is TRBV7-3, the J call TRBJ2-7; the D call of TRBD1 rests on TCRdb alone, since no DNA is present to check it. Looked up from germline, CDR1 is SGHTA and CDR2 is FQGTGA. The CDR3 extends over 15 amino acids. CDR3 amino acids: CASSFFEGGGYEQYF.

The rearrangement uses TRBV4-1 and TRBJ2-7; TCRdb selects TRBD1, and the lack of DNA leaves this call unchecked. CDR1 and CDR2 (germline): MGHRA, YSYEKL. This CDR3 has 14 amino acids. CDR3: CASALGQGTYEQYF.

The genes are TRBV19 and TRBJ2-7; TCRdb indicates TRBD2, and absent DNA this call remains unverified. The CDR3 is made up of 15 amino acids. Germline assignment: CDR1 LNHDA and CDR2 SQIVND (reference sequence). The CDR3 here is CASSSGLRYSYEQYF.

This chain joins TRBV27 and TRBJ1-2; TCRdb names TRBD1, which stays unverified in the absence of DNA. The germline V gene has CDR1 MNHEY and CDR2 SMNVEV (reference sequence). CDR3 length equals 16 residues. This chain's CDR3 is CASSPGAGGFDYGYTF.

The V call is TRBV6-2 or TRBV6-3, the J call TRBJ2-1. The CDR3 sequence is 15 residues long. Per the germline V gene, CDR1 is MNHEY and CDR2 is SVGEGT. The CDR3 region is CASSGDATVYDEQFF.

The rearrangement uses TRBV5-1 and TRBJ2-3; TCRdb selects TRBD1, and the lack of DNA leaves this call unchecked. The CDR3 totals 16 residues. Germline CDR1 reads SGHRS; CDR2 reads YFSETQ. This CDR3 is CASSLATGVTTDTQYF.

The CDR3 loop is CASSSAIMAYEQYF. The rearrangement links TRBV12-3 or TRBV12-4 to TRBJ2-7. This CDR3 has 14 amino acids.

This chain links TRBV11-2 with TRBJ2-1; TCRdb reports TRBD1, a call that lacks DNA to check it against. The germline CDR1 and CDR2 sequences are SGHAT and FQNNGV. The CDR3 contains 14 residues. The CDR3 sequence is CASSRDRNYNEQFF.

The rearrangement uses TRBV4-1 and TRBJ2-3; TCRdb proposes TRBD1, but this gene call is untestable without DNA. Germline CDR1 reads MGHRA; CDR2 reads YSYEKL. The CDR3 length is 12 residues. The CDR3 spells CASSRTGDTQYF.

This chain's CDR3 is CASSLTVANTGELFF. This chain uses TRBV27 with TRBJ2-2. The V gene's germline CDR1 is MNHEY and CDR2 SMNVEV (reference sequence). The CDR3 is made up of 15 amino acids.

The chain couples TRBV27 to TRBJ2-5; lacking DNA, the TRBD1 call made by TCRdb goes unchecked. CDR1 is MNHEY, CDR2 SMNVEV, per germline (reference sequence). The CDR3 has 13 residues. This CDR3 is CASSDRGKETQYF.

This chain connects TRBV25-1 to TRBJ2-4; TCRdb designates TRBD1, a call that cannot be tested without DNA. Germline-derived CDR1 and CDR2 are MGHDK and SYGVNS. This CDR3 contains 14 residues. The CDR3 loop reads CASFTSQGENIQYF.

This chain links TRBV4-1 with TRBJ2-5. Germline CDR1 and CDR2: MGHRA and YSYEKL. The CDR3 runs 15 residues. The CDR3 sequence: CASSIYWPAEETQYF.